This T cell receptor beta chain appears in the sequencing data of a study of CD8+CD57+ T cells in acquired aplastic anemia. Overall study: Sorted CD4+ and CD8+ cell DNA averaged around 3 ug.

Sequencing involved patients with CD8+CD57+ cell expansion previously shown by flow cytometry. Everyone among the patients had severe acquired aplastic anemia. None of the patients had been given any therapy when their blood was sampled. Germline CDR1 reads MNHNS; CDR2 reads SASEGT. The CDR3 length is 14 residues. Trimming took 5 bases from V and 1 from J, leaving 11 bases between them. This clonotype was seen only a few times. The study profiled TCR beta VDJ and CDR3 using genomic DNA as template. MiXCR, run by TCRdb on the reads, gives a single entry per CDR3 protein. The sample has some 120,000 distinct CDR3 sequences; almost 40% are singletons.

This receptor was obtained from a human donor with aplastic anemia. Input material: sorted CD4+, CD8+, or CD8+CD57+ T cells (not recorded which) from PBMCs. The chain is built from TRBV6-1 and TRBJ1-2; D unresolved. In nucleotides, the CDR3 is TGTGCCAGCAGTCCGGGGTTTTTTAACTATGGCTACACCTTC. Amino acid sequence: CASSPGFFNYGYTF.